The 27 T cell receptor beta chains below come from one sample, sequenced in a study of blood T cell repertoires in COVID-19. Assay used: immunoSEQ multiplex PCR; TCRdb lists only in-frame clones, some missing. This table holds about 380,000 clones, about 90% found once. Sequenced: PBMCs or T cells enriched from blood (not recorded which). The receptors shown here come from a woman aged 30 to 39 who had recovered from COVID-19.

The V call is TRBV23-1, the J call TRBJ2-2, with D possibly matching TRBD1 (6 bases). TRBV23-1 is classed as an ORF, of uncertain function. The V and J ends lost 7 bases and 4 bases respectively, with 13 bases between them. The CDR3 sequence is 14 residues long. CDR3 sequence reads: CASTSGATTGELFF. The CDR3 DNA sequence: TGCGCCAGCACGTCAGGGGCGACCACCGGGGAGCTGTTTTTT.

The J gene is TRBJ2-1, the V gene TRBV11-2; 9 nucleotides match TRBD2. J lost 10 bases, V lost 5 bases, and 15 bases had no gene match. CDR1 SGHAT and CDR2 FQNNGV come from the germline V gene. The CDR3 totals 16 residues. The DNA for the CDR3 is TGTGCCAGCAGCCCGCTACTTGGCGGGAGGGCCAAAGAGCAGTTCTTC. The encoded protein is CASSPLLGGRAKEQFF.

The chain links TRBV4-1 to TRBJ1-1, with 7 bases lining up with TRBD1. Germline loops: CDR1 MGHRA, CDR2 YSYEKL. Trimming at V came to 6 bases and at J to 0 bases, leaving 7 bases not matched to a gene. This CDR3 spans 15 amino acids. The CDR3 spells CASSLTGTVNTEAFF. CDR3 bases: TGCGCCAGCAGTCTTACCGGGACAGTGAACACTGAAGCTTTCTTT.

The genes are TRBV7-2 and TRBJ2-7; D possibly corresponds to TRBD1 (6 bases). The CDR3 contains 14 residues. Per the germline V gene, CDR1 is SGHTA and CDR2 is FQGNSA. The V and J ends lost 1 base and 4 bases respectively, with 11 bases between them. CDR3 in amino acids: CASSLETGLYEQYF. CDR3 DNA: TGTGCCAGCAGCTTAGAGACAGGTCTATACGAGCAGTACTTC.

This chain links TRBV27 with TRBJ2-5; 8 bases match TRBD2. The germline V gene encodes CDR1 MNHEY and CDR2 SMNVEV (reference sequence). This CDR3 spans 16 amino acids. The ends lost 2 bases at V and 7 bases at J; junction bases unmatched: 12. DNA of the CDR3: TGTGCCAGCAGTTTAACTTTCGGGAGGGCCGAAGGGACCCAGTACTTC. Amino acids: CASSLTFGRAEGTQYF.

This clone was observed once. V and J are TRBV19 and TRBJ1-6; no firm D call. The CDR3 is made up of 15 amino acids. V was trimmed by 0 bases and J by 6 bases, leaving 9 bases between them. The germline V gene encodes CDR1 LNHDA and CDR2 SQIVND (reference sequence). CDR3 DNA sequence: TGTGCCAGTAGTATAGATCCGGGAACTAATTCACCCCTCCACTTT. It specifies CASSIDPGTNSPLHF.

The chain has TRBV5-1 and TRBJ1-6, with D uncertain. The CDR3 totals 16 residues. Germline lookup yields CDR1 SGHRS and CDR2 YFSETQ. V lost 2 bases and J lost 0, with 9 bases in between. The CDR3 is CASSFMTSSYNSPLHF. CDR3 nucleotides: TGCGCCAGCAGCTTCATGACTAGCTCCTATAATTCACCCCTCCACTTT.

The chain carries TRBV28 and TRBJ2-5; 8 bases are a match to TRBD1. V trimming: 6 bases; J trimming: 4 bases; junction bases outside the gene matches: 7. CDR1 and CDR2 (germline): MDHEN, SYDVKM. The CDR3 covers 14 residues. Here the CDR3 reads CASRKDRERETQYF. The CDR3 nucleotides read TGTGCCAGCAGGAAGGACAGGGAACGAGAGACCCAGTACTTC.

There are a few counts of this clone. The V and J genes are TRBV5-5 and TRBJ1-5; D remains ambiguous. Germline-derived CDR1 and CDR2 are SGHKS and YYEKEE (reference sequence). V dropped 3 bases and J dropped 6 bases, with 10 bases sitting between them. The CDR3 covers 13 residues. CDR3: CASSSQLAQPQHF. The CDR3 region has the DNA TGTGCCAGCAGCTCCCAACTTGCTCAGCCCCAGCATTTT.

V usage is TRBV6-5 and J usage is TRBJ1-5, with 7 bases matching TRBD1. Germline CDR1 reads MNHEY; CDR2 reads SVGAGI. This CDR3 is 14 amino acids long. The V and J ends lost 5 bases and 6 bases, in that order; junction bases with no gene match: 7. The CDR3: CASSTGTVIQPQHF. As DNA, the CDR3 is TGTGCCAGCAGTACCGGGACAGTTATTCAGCCCCAGCATTTT.

The CDR3 DNA follows: TGTGCCAGCAGCTTAGGGCCCCCGGGACTTGTAACCCAGTACTTC. The encoded protein is CASSLGPPGLVTQYF. J is TRBJ2-5 and V is TRBV7-6; possible D gene TRBD2, 6 bases. V lost 1 base and J 8 bases, leaving 17 bases between the germline ends. Germline V gene data show CDR1 as SGHVS and CDR2 as FNYEAQ. The CDR3 has 15 amino acids.

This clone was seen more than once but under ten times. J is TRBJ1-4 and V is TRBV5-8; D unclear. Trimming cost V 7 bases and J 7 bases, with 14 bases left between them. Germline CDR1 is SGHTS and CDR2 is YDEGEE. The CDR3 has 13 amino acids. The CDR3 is CASAGGAVEKLFF. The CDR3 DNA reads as TGTGCCAGCGCCGGCGGAGCGGTTGAAAAACTGTTTTTT.

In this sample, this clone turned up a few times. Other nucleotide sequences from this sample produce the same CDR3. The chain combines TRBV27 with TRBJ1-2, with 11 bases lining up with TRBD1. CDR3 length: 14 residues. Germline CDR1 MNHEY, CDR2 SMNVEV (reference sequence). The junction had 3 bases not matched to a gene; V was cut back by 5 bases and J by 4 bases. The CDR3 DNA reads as TGTGCCAGCAGTCGGACAGGGGGCGGCTATGGCTACACCTTC. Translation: CASSRTGGGYGYTF.

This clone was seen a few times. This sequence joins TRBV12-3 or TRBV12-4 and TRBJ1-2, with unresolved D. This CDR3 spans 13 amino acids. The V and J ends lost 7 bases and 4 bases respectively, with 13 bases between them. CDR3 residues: CASNNGGSYGYTF. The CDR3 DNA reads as TGTGCCAGCAACAACGGTGGGAGCTATGGCTACACCTTC.

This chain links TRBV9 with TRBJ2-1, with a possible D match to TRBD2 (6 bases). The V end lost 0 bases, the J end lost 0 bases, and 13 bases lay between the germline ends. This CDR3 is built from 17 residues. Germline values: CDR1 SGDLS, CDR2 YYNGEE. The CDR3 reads CASSVGTGLPSYNEQFF. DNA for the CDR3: TGTGCCAGCAGCGTAGGGACGGGACTCCCCTCCTACAATGAGCAGTTCTTC.

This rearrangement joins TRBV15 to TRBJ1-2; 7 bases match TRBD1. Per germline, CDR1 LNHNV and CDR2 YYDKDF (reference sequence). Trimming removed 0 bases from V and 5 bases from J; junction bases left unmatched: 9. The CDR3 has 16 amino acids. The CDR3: CATSRDMTGLGYGYTF. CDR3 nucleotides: TGTGCCACCAGCAGAGATATGACAGGGCTTGGATATGGCTACACCTTC.

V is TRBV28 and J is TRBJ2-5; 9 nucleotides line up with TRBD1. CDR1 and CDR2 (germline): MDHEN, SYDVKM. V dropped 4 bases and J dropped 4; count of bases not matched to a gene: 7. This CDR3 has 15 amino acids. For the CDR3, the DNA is TGTGCCAGCAGTTACCCCGACAGGGGGGGAGAGACCCAGTACTTC. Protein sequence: CASSYPDRGGETQYF.

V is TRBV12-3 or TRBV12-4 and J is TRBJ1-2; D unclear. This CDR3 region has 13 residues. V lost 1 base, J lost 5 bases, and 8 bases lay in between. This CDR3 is CASSLGVEYGYTF. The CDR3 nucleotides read TGTGCCAGCAGTTTAGGGGTGGAGTATGGCTACACCTTC.

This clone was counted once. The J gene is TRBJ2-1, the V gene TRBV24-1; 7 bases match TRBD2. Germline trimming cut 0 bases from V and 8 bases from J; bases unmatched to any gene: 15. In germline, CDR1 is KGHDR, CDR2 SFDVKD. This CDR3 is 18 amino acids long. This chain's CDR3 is CATSDLDSGPLRMDEQFF. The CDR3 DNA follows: TGTGCCACCAGTGATTTGGATAGCGGGCCTTTAAGAATGGATGAGCAGTTCTTC.

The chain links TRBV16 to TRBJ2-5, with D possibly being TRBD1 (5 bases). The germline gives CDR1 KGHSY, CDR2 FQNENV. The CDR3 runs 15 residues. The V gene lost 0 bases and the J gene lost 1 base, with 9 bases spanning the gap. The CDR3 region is CASSQSRGFQETQYF. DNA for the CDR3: TGTGCCAGCAGCCAATCAAGGGGCTTCCAAGAGACCCAGTACTTC.

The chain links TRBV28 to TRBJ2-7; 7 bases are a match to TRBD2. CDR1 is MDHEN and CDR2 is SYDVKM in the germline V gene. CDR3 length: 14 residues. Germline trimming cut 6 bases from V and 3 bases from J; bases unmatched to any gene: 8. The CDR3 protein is CASRSGGTNYEQYF. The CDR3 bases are TGTGCCAGCAGGTCGGGAGGTACGAACTACGAGCAGTACTTC.

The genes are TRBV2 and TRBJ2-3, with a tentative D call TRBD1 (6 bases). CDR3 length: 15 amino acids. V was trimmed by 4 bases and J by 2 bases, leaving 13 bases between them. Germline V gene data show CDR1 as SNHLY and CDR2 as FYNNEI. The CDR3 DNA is TGTGCCAGCAGTGGACTGGACAGTCACACAGATACGCAGTATTTT. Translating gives CASSGLDSHTDTQYF.

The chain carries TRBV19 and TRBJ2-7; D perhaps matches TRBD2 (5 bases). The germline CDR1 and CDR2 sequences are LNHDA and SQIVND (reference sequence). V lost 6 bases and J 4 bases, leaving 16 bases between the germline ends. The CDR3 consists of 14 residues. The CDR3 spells CASSPGILAYEQYF. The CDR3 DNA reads TGTGCCAGTAGCCCCGGGATTTTGGCATACGAGCAGTACTTC. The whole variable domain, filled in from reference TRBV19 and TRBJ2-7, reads DGGITQSPKYLFRKEGQNVTLSCEQNLNHDAMYWYRQDPGQGLRLIYYSQIVNDFQKGDIAEGYSVSREKKESFPLTVTSAQKNPTAFYLCASSPGILAYEQYFGPGTRLTVT.

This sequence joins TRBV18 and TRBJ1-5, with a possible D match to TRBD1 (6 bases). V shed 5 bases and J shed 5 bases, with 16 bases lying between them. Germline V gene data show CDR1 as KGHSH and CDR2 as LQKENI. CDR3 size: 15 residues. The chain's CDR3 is CASSSGDGDYQPQHF. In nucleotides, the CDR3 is TGTGCCAGCTCATCAGGGGACGGAGATTATCAGCCCCAGCATTTT.

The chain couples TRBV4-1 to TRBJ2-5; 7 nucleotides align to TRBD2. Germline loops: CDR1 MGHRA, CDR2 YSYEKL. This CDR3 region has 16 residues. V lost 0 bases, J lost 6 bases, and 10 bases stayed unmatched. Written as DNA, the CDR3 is TGCGCCAGCAGCCAAGATAGTCGCGGGAGTAGGAAGACCCAGTACTTC. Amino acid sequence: CASSQDSRGSRKTQYF.

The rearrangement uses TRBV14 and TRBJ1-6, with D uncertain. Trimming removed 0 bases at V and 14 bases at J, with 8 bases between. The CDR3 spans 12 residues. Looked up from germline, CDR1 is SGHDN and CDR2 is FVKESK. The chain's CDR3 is CASSQDSVSLHF. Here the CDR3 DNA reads TGTGCCAGCAGCCAAGACAGTGTGTCCCTCCACTTT.

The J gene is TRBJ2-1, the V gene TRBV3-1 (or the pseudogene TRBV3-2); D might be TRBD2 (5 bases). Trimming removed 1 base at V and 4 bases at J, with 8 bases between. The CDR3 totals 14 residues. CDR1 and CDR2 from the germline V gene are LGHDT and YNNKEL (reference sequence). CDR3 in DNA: TGTGCCAGCAGCCAAGGGACTGGATACAATGAGCAGTTCTTC. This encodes CASSQGTGYNEQFF.